This T cell receptor (beta chain) was identified during a study of early T cells in non-severe SARS-CoV-2 infection. The table lists this clonotype with many counts. Germline V gene lookup returns CDR1 ENHRY and CDR2 SYGVKD. V was shortened by 6 bases and J by 6 bases, with 16 bases between the two germline ends. This CDR3 is 14 amino acids long. TCRdb reprocessed the 5' RACE reads with MiXCR, giving one entry per CDR3 protein. The data contain approximately 76,000 distinct CDR3 sequences, over 12% of them seen just once; the ten biggest clones take up roughly 3%. The receptor was isolated from an adult who was a healthcare worker with PCR-confirmed SARS-CoV-2 infection or an uninfected control (not recorded which). Input material: whole blood. The J gene is TRBJ2-3, the V gene TRBV10-3; possible D gene TRBD2, 6 bases. CDR3 coding DNA: TGTGCCATCAGCCGGGACTCCGGAGGGGATACGCAGTATTTT. Translated, it gives CAISRDSGGDTQYF.